The sequence of this T cell receptor (beta chain) was determined in a study of identical twins. Unique molecular identifiers were present on the cDNA, which also gained a universal primer site by template switching. MiXCR, applied by TCRdb to the 5' RACE reads, yields one record per CDR3 protein. The sample has 1.5 million or so distinct CDR3 sequences, under 35% seen once. Points from the study as a whole: Whereas memory repertoires showed no such difference, abundant cord blood beta clonotypes carried fewer insertions.

Trimming removed 0 bases from V and 3 bases from J, with 17 bases in between. Per the germline V gene, CDR1 is SGHRS and CDR2 is YFSETQ. This CDR3 comprises 17 residues. As to this clonotype: Its specificity is unknown.

The chain is built from TRBV5-1 and TRBJ2-3, with a tentative D call TRBD1 (6 bases). The sequence derives from a newborn girl in good health. Sequences were obtained from cord blood. The CDR3 loop reads CASSLALIRTATDTQYF. The CDR3 nucleotides are TGCGCCAGCAGCTTGGCCTTGATCAGGACAGCTACAGATACGCAGTATTTT.